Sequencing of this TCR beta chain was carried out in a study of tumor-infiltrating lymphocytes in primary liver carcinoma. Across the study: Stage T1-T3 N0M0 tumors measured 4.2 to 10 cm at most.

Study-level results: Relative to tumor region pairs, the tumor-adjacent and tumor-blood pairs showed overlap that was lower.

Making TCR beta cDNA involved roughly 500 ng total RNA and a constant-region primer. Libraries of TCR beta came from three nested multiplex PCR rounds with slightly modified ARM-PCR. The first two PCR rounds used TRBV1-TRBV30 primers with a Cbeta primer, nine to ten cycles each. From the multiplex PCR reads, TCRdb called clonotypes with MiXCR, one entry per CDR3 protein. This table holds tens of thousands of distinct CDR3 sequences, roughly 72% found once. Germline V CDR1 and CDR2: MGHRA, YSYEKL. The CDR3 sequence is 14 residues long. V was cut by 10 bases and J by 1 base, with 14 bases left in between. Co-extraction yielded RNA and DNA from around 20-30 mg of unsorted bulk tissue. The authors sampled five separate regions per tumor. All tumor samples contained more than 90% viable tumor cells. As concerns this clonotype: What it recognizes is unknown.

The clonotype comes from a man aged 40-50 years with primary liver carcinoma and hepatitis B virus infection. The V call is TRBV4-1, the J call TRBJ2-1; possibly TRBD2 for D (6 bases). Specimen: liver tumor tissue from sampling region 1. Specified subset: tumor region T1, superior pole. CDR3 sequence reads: CANSQEGSYNEQFF. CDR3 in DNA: TGCGCCAACAGTCAGGAGGGGTCCTACAATGAGCAGTTCTTC.